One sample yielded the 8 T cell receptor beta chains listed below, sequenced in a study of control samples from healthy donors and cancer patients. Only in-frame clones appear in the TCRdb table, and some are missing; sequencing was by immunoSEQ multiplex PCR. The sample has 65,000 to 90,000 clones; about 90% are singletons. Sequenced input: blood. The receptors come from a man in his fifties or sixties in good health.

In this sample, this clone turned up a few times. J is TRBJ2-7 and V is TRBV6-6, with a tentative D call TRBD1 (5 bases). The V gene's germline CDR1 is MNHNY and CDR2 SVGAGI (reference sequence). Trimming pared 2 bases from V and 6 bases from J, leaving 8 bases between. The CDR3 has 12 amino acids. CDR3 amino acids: CASSYPGAEQYF. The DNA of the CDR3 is TGTGCCAGCAGTTACCCTGGGGCCGAGCAGTACTTC.

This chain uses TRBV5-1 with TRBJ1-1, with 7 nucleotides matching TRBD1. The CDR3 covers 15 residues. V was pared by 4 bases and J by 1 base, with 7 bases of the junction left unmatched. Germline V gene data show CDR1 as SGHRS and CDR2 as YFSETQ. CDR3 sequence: CASSGGQAKNTEAFF. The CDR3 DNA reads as TGCGCCAGCAGCGGCGGACAGGCGAAGAACACTGAAGCTTTCTTT.

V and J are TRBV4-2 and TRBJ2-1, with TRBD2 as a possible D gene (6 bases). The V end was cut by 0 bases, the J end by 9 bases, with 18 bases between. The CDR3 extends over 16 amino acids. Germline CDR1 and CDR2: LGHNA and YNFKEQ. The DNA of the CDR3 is TGTGCCAGCAGCCAAGATCTAATCGGGGGTTGGGGTGAGCAGTTCTTC. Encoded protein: CASSQDLIGGWGEQFF.

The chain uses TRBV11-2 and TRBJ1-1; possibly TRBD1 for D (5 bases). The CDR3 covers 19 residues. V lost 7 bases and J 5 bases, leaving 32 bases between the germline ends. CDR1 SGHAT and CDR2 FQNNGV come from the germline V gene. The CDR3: CASTKRAAQVNVGWTEAFF. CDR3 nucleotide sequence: TGTGCCAGCACTAAACGGGCTGCACAGGTCAATGTCGGTTGGACTGAAGCTTTCTTT.

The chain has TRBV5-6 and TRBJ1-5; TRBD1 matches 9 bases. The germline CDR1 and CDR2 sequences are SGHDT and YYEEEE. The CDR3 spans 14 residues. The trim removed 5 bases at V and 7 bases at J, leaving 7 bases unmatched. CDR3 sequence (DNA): TGTGCCAGCAGTGGGGGACAGGGATCCCAGCCCCAGCATTTT. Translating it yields CASSGGQGSQPQHF.

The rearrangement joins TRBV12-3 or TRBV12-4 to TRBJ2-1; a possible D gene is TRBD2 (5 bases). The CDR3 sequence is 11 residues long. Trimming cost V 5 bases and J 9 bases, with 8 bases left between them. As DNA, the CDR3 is TGTGCCAGCAGTCAAGCGGCTGAGCAGTTCTTC. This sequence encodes CASSQAAEQFF.

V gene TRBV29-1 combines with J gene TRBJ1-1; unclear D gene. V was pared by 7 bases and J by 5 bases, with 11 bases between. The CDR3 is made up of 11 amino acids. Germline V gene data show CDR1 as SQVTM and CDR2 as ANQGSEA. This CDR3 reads CSARVGTEAFF. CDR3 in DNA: TGCAGCGCCCGCGTAGGTACTGAAGCTTTCTTT.

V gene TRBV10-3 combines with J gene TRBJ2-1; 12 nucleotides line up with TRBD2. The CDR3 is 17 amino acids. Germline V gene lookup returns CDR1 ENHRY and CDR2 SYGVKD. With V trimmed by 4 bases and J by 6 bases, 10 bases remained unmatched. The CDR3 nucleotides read TGTGCCATCAGTGGGAGACTAGCGGGGGAAGGGTTCAATGAGCAGTTCTTC. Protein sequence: CAISGRLAGEGFNEQFF.